Shown below are 14 T cell receptor beta chains from a single sample sequenced in a study of blood T cell repertoires in COVID-19. Clones were sequenced by immunoSEQ multiplex PCR, and TCRdb holds only the in-frame ones, with some missing. The table includes around 220,000 clones, around nine tenths detected once. Material for sequencing was PBMCs or T cells enriched from blood (not recorded which). The receptors originated from a woman aged 18-30 years who had recovered from COVID-19.

The CDR3 nucleotides are TGCAGCGTGGGAGATAGGAGAGCGGCTGAAGCTTTCTTT. Its protein is CSVGDRRAAEAFF. The rearrangement uses TRBV29-1 and TRBJ1-1, with no clear D. This CDR3 contains 13 residues. Trimming left V 6 bases short and J 6 bases short, with 17 bases between. Germline V gene data show CDR1 as SQVTM and CDR2 as ANQGSEA. The full variable domain, its missing parts supplied by reference TRBV29-1 and TRBJ1-1, is SAVISQKPSRDICQRGTSLTIQCQVDSQVTMMFWYRQQPGQSLTLIATANQGSEATYESGFVIDKFPISRPNLTFSTLTVSNMSPEDSSIYLCSVGDRRAAEAFFGQGTRLTVV.

As to this clone: Other DNA sequences within the sample encode an identical CDR3. This rearrangement joins TRBV6-1 to TRBJ1-1; D possibly corresponds to TRBD1 (5 bases). The CDR3 is 13 amino acids. V lost 0 bases and J 4 bases, leaving 6 bases between the germline ends. Germline CDR1 and CDR2: MNHNS and SASEGT. As DNA, the CDR3 is TGTGCCAGCAGTGAAGCAAGGGGCACTGAAGCTTTCTTT. Translating it yields CASSEARGTEAFF.

In this sample, this clone turned up once. The chain recombines TRBV5-1 with TRBJ2-3; TRBD2 matches 9 bases. V lost 5 bases to trimming and J lost 5 bases; unmatched junction nucleotides: 3. The CDR3 has 13 residues. Germline assignment: CDR1 SGHRS and CDR2 YFSETQ. The DNA of the CDR3 is TGCGCCAGCAGGAATAGCGGGGGAGATACGCAGTATTTT. It specifies CASRNSGGDTQYF.

The chain employs TRBV5-6 and TRBJ1-1; TRBD1 aligns across 8 bases. The V gene end was trimmed by 6 bases and the J gene end by 0 bases; junction bases not matched to a gene: 4. This CDR3 has 14 residues. Germline lookup yields CDR1 SGHDT and CDR2 YYEEEE. CDR3 nucleotides: TGTGCCAGCAAGACAGGGGTGATGAACACTGAAGCTTTCTTT. It specifies CASKTGVMNTEAFF.

The V gene is TRBV7-9, the J gene TRBJ1-4; 9 bases line up with TRBD1. The CDR3 length is 15 residues. Losses at the gene ends were 4 bases for V and 7 bases for J; bases not matched to a gene: 7. Germline V gene lookup returns CDR1 SEHNR and CDR2 FQNEAQ (reference sequence). CDR3 nucleotides: TGTGCCAGCAGCTCCGCGGGACAGGGAAGTGAAAAACTGTTTTTT. Encoded protein: CASSSAGQGSEKLFF.

This clone was found a few times. CDR3 sequence reads: CASSLGSPRGNTIYF. CDR3 in DNA: TGTGCCAGCAGTTTAGGCAGTCCGAGGGGAAACACCATATATTTT. The V and J genes are TRBV27 and TRBJ1-3; D gene uncertain. The CDR3 runs 15 residues. Germline CDR1 MNHEY, CDR2 SMNVEV (reference sequence). V lost 2 bases to trimming and J lost 4 bases, with 12 bases between them.

This CDR3 is CAISEGTVVDTEAFF. The CDR3 nucleotides are TGTGCCATCAGTGAAGGGACAGTCGTTGACACTGAAGCTTTCTTT. The rearrangement joins TRBV10-3 to TRBJ1-1; TRBD1 agrees at 7 bases. Germline V gene data show CDR1 as ENHRY and CDR2 as SYGVKD. Trimming at V came to 3 bases and at J to 3 bases, leaving 7 bases not matched to a gene. The CDR3 loop spans 15 amino acids.

The chain combines TRBV3-1 (or the pseudogene TRBV3-2) with TRBJ1-5; unclear D gene. Germline CDR1 LGHDT, CDR2 YNNKEL (reference sequence). The CDR3 totals 13 residues. Trimming took off 4 bases at V and 9 bases at J, with 13 bases between the two ends. The CDR3 sequence is CASSLEGIPPQHF. The CDR3 bases are TGTGCCAGCAGCCTGGAGGGTATCCCGCCCCAGCATTTT.

The chain employs TRBV28 and TRBJ1-2; D unresolved. Germline V gene lookup returns CDR1 MDHEN and CDR2 SYDVKM. Trimming cost V 5 bases and J 2 bases, with 12 bases left between them. The CDR3 sequence is 14 residues long. The CDR3 DNA reads TGTGCCAGCAGTCCCCCGACGGGGAACTATGGCTACACCTTC. It specifies CASSPPTGNYGYTF.

The J gene is TRBJ2-3, the V gene TRBV18; TRBD1 might be the D (6 bases). The V gene lost 0 bases and the J gene lost 3 bases, with 16 bases spanning the gap. The CDR3 runs to 17 residues. Looked up from germline, CDR1 is KGHSH and CDR2 is LQKENI. CDR3 in amino acids: CASSPPRGLLSTDTQYF. In DNA, the CDR3 is TGTGCCAGCTCACCACCCAGGGGCCTCCTATCTACAGATACGCAGTATTTT.

This chain links TRBV28 with TRBJ2-2; 7 positions match TRBD2. V gave up 7 bases and J gave up 3 bases; unmatched junction bases: 8. CDR3 length: 15 residues. Germline-derived CDR1 and CDR2 are MDHEN and SYDVKM. The CDR3 nucleotides are TGTGCCAGCACCATGCGGCTAGCGGACACCGGGGAGCTGTTTTTT. This translates into CASTMRLADTGELFF.

The chain links TRBV28 to TRBJ1-1, with D perhaps matching TRBD1 (5 bases). V dropped 5 bases and J dropped 1 base, with 8 bases sitting between them. Germline V gene sequence: CDR1 MDHEN, CDR2 SYDVKM. This CDR3 spans 13 amino acids. The CDR3 spells CASSPDTNTEAFF. In nucleotides, the CDR3 is TGTGCCAGCAGTCCGGACACGAACACTGAAGCTTTCTTT.

V and J are TRBV5-1 and TRBJ1-2; TRBD1 matches 9 bases. CDR3 length equals 15 residues. Germline assignment: CDR1 SGHRS and CDR2 YFSETQ. J was trimmed by 7 bases and V by 0 bases; bases with no gene match: 7. CDR3 bases: TGCGCCAGCAGCTTGGTGGGACAGGGAGCCATTGGCTACACCTTC. Amino acid sequence: CASSLVGQGAIGYTF.

The chain carries TRBV3-1 (or the pseudogene TRBV3-2) and TRBJ1-1; D is uncertain. The CDR3 contains 12 residues. Trimming stripped 3 bases from V and 2 bases from J, with 4 bases between. Germline CDR1 LGHDT, CDR2 YNNKEL (reference sequence). CDR3 sequence reads: CASSHLNTEAFF. As DNA, the CDR3 is TGTGCCAGCAGCCATCTTAACACTGAAGCTTTCTTT.